The next 17 T cell receptor beta chains were all read from a single sample in a study of T cell responses to AZD1222 COVID-19 vaccine (dated by TCRdb to the early 2020s). Libraries were made using the immunoSEQ multiplex PCR assay. TCRdb provides this immuneACCESS table in a form limited to in-frame rearrangements. Some clones are lacking; in checked studies, under half of them reflect an unresolved V gene, and why the rest are absent is not known. The sample records about 140,000 clones, around 88% of which are singletons. Together, the top ten hold roughly 3% of the sample. Per the publication, the time point label means: baseline before first vaccination. Source: peripheral blood, taken on day 0 of AZD1222 vaccination. The receptors originated from an adult in good health.

This clone was detected a few times. The chain couples TRBV4-1 to TRBJ2-3; TRBD2 might be the D (6 bases). Germline CDR1 and CDR2: MGHRA and YSYEKL. Trimming shortened V by 1 base and J by 6 bases, and 17 bases separated the two germline ends. The CDR3 totals 16 residues. In DNA, the CDR3 is TGCGCCAGCAGCCAAGGGACTGTCCTAGGGAGGGATACGCAGTATTTT. Its protein is CASSQGTVLGRDTQYF.

CDR3 region: CAISDPTGWSNTEAFF. The CDR3 nucleotides are TGTGCCATCAGTGACCCGACAGGGTGGAGCAACACTGAAGCTTTCTTT. The chain joins TRBV10-3 to TRBJ1-1; the match to TRBD1 covers 7 bases. The junction had 9 bases not matched to a gene; V was cut back by 3 bases and J by 2 bases. The CDR3 is made up of 16 amino acids. Germline V gene sequence: CDR1 ENHRY, CDR2 SYGVKD.

This clone was counted only a few times. This chain joins TRBV6-2 or TRBV6-3 and TRBJ1-3; no clear D. The germline gives CDR1 MNHEY, CDR2 SVGEGT. This CDR3 region has 16 residues. V gave up 6 bases and J gave up 0 bases, with 15 bases separating them. The CDR3 DNA reads as TGTGCCAGCAGCCCTCGATTTTCTAGCTCTGGAAACACCATATATTTT. This encodes CASSPRFSSSGNTIYF.

The J gene is TRBJ1-6, the V gene TRBV30; D not certain. The germline V gene has CDR1 GTSNPN and CDR2 SVGIG (reference sequence). The CDR3 is 17 amino acids. V was cut by 3 bases and J by 10 bases, with 25 bases left in between. This CDR3 reads CAWSPRPTKPLGSPLHF. The CDR3 bases are TGTGCCTGGAGCCCTAGACCGACTAAGCCCTTGGGGTCACCCCTCCACTTT.

CDR3 loop: CAWKAPGGSSPLHF. The CDR3 region has the DNA TGTGCCTGGAAGGCCCCCGGGGGGAGTTCACCCCTCCACTTT. V and J are TRBV30 and TRBJ1-6, with D possibly being TRBD1 (5 bases). Germline V gene sequence: CDR1 GTSNPN, CDR2 SVGIG (reference sequence). The CDR3 totals 14 residues. Trimming removed 4 bases from V and 9 bases from J, with 16 bases in between.

The J gene is TRBJ1-2, the V gene TRBV7-9; 8 nucleotides line up with TRBD1. The CDR3 extends over 15 amino acids. Germline assignment: CDR1 SEHNR and CDR2 FQNEAQ (reference sequence). The V segment lost 2 bases and the J segment 8 bases; nucleotides outside the gene matches: 10. DNA of the CDR3: TGTGCCAGCAGCTTAATGGCGACAGGGGCGGAGGGCTACACCTTC. Protein: CASSLMATGAEGYTF.

A single count supports this clone. The rearrangement uses TRBV27 and TRBJ2-7, with a possible D match to TRBD1 (6 bases). Per germline, CDR1 MNHEY and CDR2 SMNVEV (reference sequence). V was clipped by 4 bases and J by 4 bases, with 17 bases between them. The CDR3 is made up of 15 amino acids. The CDR3 is CASSSIGGGFYEQYF. CDR3 coding DNA: TGTGCCAGCAGTTCAATTGGGGGCGGGTTTTACGAGCAGTACTTC.

The J gene is TRBJ1-3, the V gene TRBV11-2; D is ambiguous. Germline lookup yields CDR1 SGHAT and CDR2 FQNNGV. Trimming left V 6 bases short and J 2 bases short, with 11 bases between. This CDR3 has 14 amino acids. In DNA form, the CDR3 reads TGTGCCAGCAGTCCGGACGGAGCTGGAAACACCATATATTTT. Its protein is CASSPDGAGNTIYF.

This clone showed up just once. The rearrangement joins TRBV10-3 to TRBJ1-1, with D perhaps TRBD1 (5 bases). The CDR3 contains 12 residues. V lost 8 bases to trimming and J lost 11 bases, with 18 bases between them. CDR1 and CDR2 from the germline V gene are ENHRY and SYGVKD. The CDR3 loop is CAIGKSGDEAFF. CDR3 sequence (DNA): TGTGCCATCGGGAAGTCGGGGGATGAGGCTTTCTTT.

Of note for this clone: Compared with germline, one end of the junction differs, possibly owing to a read error. The J gene is TRBJ1-1, the V gene TRBV7-8; no firm D call. In germline, CDR1 is SGHVS, CDR2 FQNEAQ. The CDR3 has 13 amino acids. CDR3 in DNA: TGTGCCAGCAGCGCAAAATTGAACGCTGAAGCTTTCTTT. Amino acids: CASSAKLNAEAFF.

As regards this clone: Other DNA sequences within the sample encode an identical CDR3. This rearrangement joins TRBV7-8 to TRBJ1-3; D is possibly TRBD1 (5 bases). This CDR3 is 14 amino acids long. The germline V gene has CDR1 SGHVS and CDR2 FQNEAQ. Deletions cut 2 bases from V and 2 bases from J, with 7 bases between. The CDR3 is CASSLQGAGNTIYF. CDR3 bases: TGTGCCAGCAGCTTACAGGGCGCTGGAAACACCATATATTTT.

This chain links TRBV5-5 with TRBJ1-2; D unresolved. The V gene lost 0 bases and the J gene lost 6 bases, with 9 bases spanning the gap. CDR1 SGHKS and CDR2 YYEKEE come from the germline V gene (reference sequence). The CDR3 covers 13 residues. CDR3 loop: CASSLDLPDGYTF. Written as DNA, the CDR3 is TGTGCCAGCAGCTTGGACCTACCGGATGGCTACACCTTC.

The chain employs TRBV28 and TRBJ1-5; no clear D. V was cut by 6 bases and J by 5 bases, with 11 bases left in between. The germline V gene encodes CDR1 MDHEN and CDR2 SYDVKM. This CDR3 has 13 amino acids. The CDR3 protein is CASRADFYQPQHF. CDR3 DNA sequence: TGTGCCAGCAGGGCGGATTTTTATCAGCCCCAGCATTTT. Supplemented by reference TRBV28 and TRBJ1-5, the full variable domain reads DVKVTQSSRYLVKRTGEKVFLECVQDMDHENMFWYRQDPGLGLRLIYFSYDVKMKEKGDIPEGYSVSREKKERFSLILESASTNQTSMYLCASRADFYQPQHFGDGTRLSIL.

J is TRBJ2-1 and V is TRBV5-4; D might be TRBD1 (5 bases). In germline, CDR1 is SGHNT, CDR2 YYREEE (reference sequence). The CDR3 sequence is 16 residues long. Trimming left V 3 bases short and J 6 bases short, with 19 bases between. DNA of the CDR3: TGTGCCAGCAGCTCCCCCTTACCCCAGGGCCGCAATGAGCAGTTCTTC. The encoded protein is CASSSPLPQGRNEQFF.

This clone was detected once. The V gene is TRBV7-2, the J gene TRBJ1-1; 9 nucleotides match TRBD1. J was trimmed by 3 bases and V by 5 bases; bases with no gene match: 10. This CDR3 has 16 residues. Germline CDR1 is SGHTA and CDR2 is FQGNSA. CDR3 DNA sequence: TGTGCCAGCAGCGGCGACAGGGGGATGTTCTACACTGAAGCTTTCTTT. Its protein is CASSGDRGMFYTEAFF.

The chain has TRBV6-2 or TRBV6-3 and TRBJ1-5; the match to TRBD1 covers 12 bases. Trimming at V came to 0 bases and at J to 0 bases, leaving 9 bases not matched to a gene. The CDR3 loop spans 20 amino acids. CDR1 is MNHEY and CDR2 is SVGEGT in the germline V gene. The DNA of the CDR3 is TGTGCCAGCAGTTACTCGACAGGGACAGGGGGCTCCTATAGCAATCAGCCCCAGCATTTT. This encodes CASSYSTGTGGSYSNQPQHF.

This rearrangement joins TRBV5-6 to TRBJ2-1; 9 bases fit TRBD2. Germline assignment: CDR1 SGHDT and CDR2 YYEEEE. The CDR3 consists of 16 residues. The V segment lost 3 bases and the J segment 4 bases; nucleotides outside the gene matches: 8. CDR3 in DNA: TGTGCCAGCAGCTCCCAGGTAGCGGGAGTTTACAATGAGCAGTTCTTC. It codes for CASSSQVAGVYNEQFF.